A selection of T cell receptor beta chains follows, all from one sample in a study of T cell repertoires in cytomegalovirus infection. These receptors lack a known antigen. TCRdb ran MiXCR on the reads and lists one entry per CDR3 protein. The sample records tens of thousands of distinct CDR3 sequences, approximately 24% being singletons. This sample comprised CD8+ T cells from cultured PBMCs, obtained from culture after CMV antigen stimulation. The source is a human donor in good health (CMV status not recorded). Some clones in this sample may be carry-over from other donors' samples. The CDR3 runs from the conserved cysteine through the conserved F or W. D genes are given only for firm matches. Where a row states a size, it is once, few, many or the class of an expanded clone; other rows omit it.

>TRBD2|TRBV4-1|TRBJ2-7|17|few
TGCGCCAGCAGCCAAGATCAGGCTAGCGGGGTTTCGTACGAGCAGTACTTC
CASSQDQASGVSYEQYF
>NA|TRBV28|TRBJ2-2|13|NA
TGTGCCAGCGGACCAGGGAACACCGGGGAGCTGTTTTTT
CASGPGNTGELFF
>TRBD2|TRBV27|TRBJ2-7|14|NA
TGTGCCAGCAGGTTAGCGGGAGCCTTCTACGAGCAGTACTTC
CASRLAGAFYEQYF
>TRBD2|TRBV20-1|TRBJ2-1|16|NA
TGCAGTGCTAGACTAGCGGGGGTAAAAATCTACAATGAGCAGTTCTTC
CSARLAGVKIYNEQFF
>NA|TRBV19|TRBJ1-2|15|NA
TGTGCCAGTAGTATAGACTCGACAGCAAACTATGGCTACACCTTC
CASSIDSTANYGYTF
>NA|TRBV2|TRBJ1-5|17|few
TGTGCCAGCAGTGAAGGGGGGGGGGAGAAGGGCAATCAGCCCCAGCATTTT
CASSEGGGEKGNQPQHF
>NA|TRBV11-2|TRBJ1-6|12|many
TGTGCCAGCAGCTGGGGGAATTCACCCCTCCACTTT
CASSWGNSPLHF
>NA|TRBV13|TRBJ2-5|18|few
TGTGCCAGCAGCCCTCGGCACTGGGGGGGGCGTGGGCAAGAGACCCAGTACTTC
CASSPRHWGGRGQETQYF
>NA|TRBV12-3/TRBV12-4|TRBJ2-2|13|few
TGTGCCAGCAGTCCCCTAGCGTCCGGGGAGCTGTTTTTT
CASSPLASGELFF
>TRBD1|TRBV12-3/TRBV12-4|TRBJ1-2|13|NA
TGTGCCAGCAGCAGACAGGGGAACTATGGCTACACCTTC
CASSRQGNYGYTF
>NA|TRBV28|TRBJ2-1|14|many
TGTGCCAGCAGTCCGAATTTACAGGGCAATGAGCAGTTCTTC
CASSPNLQGNEQFF
>TRBD1|TRBV6-5|TRBJ2-3|16|NA
TGTGCCAGCAGTTCCCGGGACAGGGCTCGCACAGATACGCAGTATTTT
CASSSRDRARTDTQYF
>NA|TRBV2|TRBJ2-7|15|NA
TGTGCCAGCAGTGCGCTGGGCCCGGAGAATTACGAGCAGTACTTC
CASSALGPENYEQYF
>TRBD1|TRBV5-4|TRBJ2-5|17|few
TGTGCCAGCAGCTTGGTTGGACAGGGGCTCTGGCAAGAGACCCAGTACTTC
CASSLVGQGLWQETQYF
>NA|TRBV4-1|TRBJ2-1|15|many
TGCGCCAGCAGCCAAGGATGGCCCCCAGGCAATGAGCAGTTCTTC
CASSQGWPPGNEQFF
>NA|TRBV19|TRBJ2-5|15|NA
TGTGCCAGTAGTATCGGGCCCTTGACCCAAGAGACCCAGTACTTC
CASSIGPLTQETQYF
>TRBD1|TRBV12-3/TRBV12-4|TRBJ1-1|12|once
TGTGCCAGCAGCCCCGGACAGGCCGAAGCTTTCTTT
CASSPGQAEAFF
>NA|TRBV19|TRBJ1-2|14|NA
TGTGCCAGTAGTTTTCAGGGGTCTCCCTATGGCTACACCTTC
CASSFQGSPYGYTF
>NA|TRBV4-2|TRBJ2-7|11|NA
TGTGCCAGCAGCGGAGGATCCGAGCAGTACTTC
CASSGGSEQYF
>NA|TRBV19|TRBJ1-5|17|few
TGTGCCAGTAGTATCACAGGGAACCTATATAGCAATCAGCCCCAGCATTTT
CASSITGNLYSNQPQHF
>TRBD1|TRBV19|TRBJ2-3|13|few
TGTGCCAGTAGAGGACAGGTTAAAGATACGCAGTATTTT
CASRGQVKDTQYF
>NA|TRBV7-4|TRBJ1-2|13|NA
TGTGCCGCAAGGGGGAACAGCAACTATGGCTACACCTTC
CAARGNSNYGYTF
>TRBD1|TRBV6-6|TRBJ2-2|17|few
TGTGCCAGCACCCCCGCTCCCGGGACAGGGGGCCCCGGGGAGCTGTTTTTT
CASTPAPGTGGPGELFF
>NA|TRBV7-2|TRBJ2-3|13|many
TGTGCCAGCAGCTATTGGATCACAGATACGCAGTATTTT
CASSYWITDTQYF
>NA|TRBV20-1|TRBJ1-1|14|NA
TGCAGTGCCAAATTAACGGGGATGAACACTGAAGCTTTCTTT
CSAKLTGMNTEAFF
>NA|TRBV7-9|TRBJ1-1|13|few
TGTGCCAGCAGCTTAGTTCGGGACACTGAAGCTTTCTTT
CASSLVRDTEAFF
>NA|TRBV9|TRBJ2-5|16|few
TGTGCCAGCAGCGTGGGGGGCGAAGGGCGGCGGGAGACCCAGTACTTC
CASSVGGEGRRETQYF
>TRBD1|TRBV27|TRBJ1-2|15|NA
TGTGCCAGCAGTCCGCGAGGGACAGGGGGCTATGGCTACACCTTC
CASSPRGTGGYGYTF
>TRBD1|TRBV2|TRBJ1-5|14|NA
TGTGCCAGCAGTAGCCGGGACAGGACTCAGCCCCAGCATTTT
CASSSRDRTQPQHF
>NA|TRBV19|TRBJ2-7|15|few
TGTGCCAGTAGTATTGCCTGGGCCGTCTACTACGAGCAGTACTTC
CASSIAWAVYYEQYF
>NA|TRBV7-2|TRBJ2-3|15|NA
TGTGCCAGCAGCTTAGGATCAGGACCTCGCACAGATAAGTATTTT
CASSLGSGPRTDKYF
>NA|TRBV27|TRBJ2-7|16|NA
TGTGCCAGCAGTTTATTCGCGGGGCCAAGCTCCTACGAGCAGTACTTC
CASSLFAGPSSYEQYF
>NA|TRBV4-3|TRBJ2-7|16|NA
TGCGCCAGCAGCCCTTACCGAAGCGGCCTCACCTACGAGCAGTACTTC
CASSPYRSGLTYEQYF
>TRBD1|TRBV29-1|TRBJ1-6|12|NA
TGCAGCGTTGCAACAGGGGATTCACCCCTCCGCTTT
CSVATGDSPLRF
>NA|TRBV29-1|TRBJ2-1|11|NA
TGCAGCGTGATCTACCGCAATGAGCAGTTCTTC
CSVIYRNEQFF
>NA|TRBV20-1|TRBJ1-1|13|NA
TGCAGTGCCCGGGAAAAAACGAACACTGAAGCTTTCTTT
CSAREKTNTEAFF
>NA|TRBV19|TRBJ2-7|12|NA
TGTGCCTCAAGGGGACTTTCGGGAGAGCAGTACTTC
CASRGLSGEQYF
>NA|TRBV27|TRBJ1-2|14|NA
TGTGCCAGCAGCTGGGGGGAGAGTAACTATGACTACACCTTC
CASSWGESNYDYTF
>NA|TRBV19|TRBJ1-5|15|NA
TGTGCCAGTATCAGGGGACCGTATAGCAATCAGCCCCAGCATTTT
CASIRGPYSNQPQHF
>TRBD2|TRBV5-6|TRBJ2-3|17|NA
TGTGCCAGCAGCTTGGAGGGTAGCGGGGGGGCGCAAAATACGCAGTATTTT
CASSLEGSGGAQNTQYF
>NA|TRBV6-5|TRBJ2-5|14|NA
TGTGCCAGCAGTTCGTTCAGGGCCGAGGAGACCCAGTACTTC
CASSSFRAEETQYF
>NA|TRBV12-3/TRBV12-4|TRBJ2-7|16|few
TGTGCCAGCCTTGAGGGATCGACAGCAGGAGCCTACGAGCAGTACTTC
CASLEGSTAGAYEQYF
>TRBD1|TRBV12-3/TRBV12-4|TRBJ2-3|16|NA
TGTGCCAGCAGCGTAGGGACAGACGTTGGCACAGATACGCAGTATTTT
CASSVGTDVGTDTQYF
>NA|TRBV7-9|TRBJ2-3|14|few
TGTGCCAGCAGCCGGGAGGGGGCCCCAGATACGCAGTATTTT
CASSREGAPDTQYF
>NA|TRBV6-2/TRBV6-3|TRBJ2-3|13|NA
TGTGCCAGCAGTTACCCCCCAACAGATACGCAGTATTTT
CASSYPPTDTQYF
>NA|TRBV7-6|TRBJ2-7|17|many
TGTGCCAGCAGCTTAGCGGGGGGCGGGGGATTCTCCTACGAGCAGTACTTC
CASSLAGGGGFSYEQYF
>NA|TRBV7-2|TRBJ2-1|16|NA
TGTGCCAGCAGCTTAGGTATAGTGAGGGGGGACAATGAGCAGTTCTTC
CASSLGIVRGDNEQFF
>NA|TRBV7-9|TRBJ1-2|13|once
TGTGCCGCAAGGGGGAACAGCAACTATGGCTACGCCTTC
CAARGNSNYGYAF
>NA|TRBV6-1|TRBJ2-7|12|NA
TGTGCCAGTACCTTTTACTCGCAAGAGCAGTACTTC
CASTFYSQEQYF